This TCR beta chain was obtained from a study of T cell changes during pregnancy in multiple sclerosis. Repertoires were generated with immunoSEQ multiplex PCR, while TCRdb's copy carries only in-frame clones and drops some. Altogether roughly 52,000 clones are present, roughly 94% being singletons, with the ten largest covering roughly 5.5%. Per the germline V gene, CDR1 is SGHRS and CDR2 is YFSETQ. J was trimmed by 7 bases and V by 4 bases; bases with no gene match: 12. The CDR3 is made up of 18 amino acids. This sequence joins TRBV5-1 and TRBJ2-2; TRBD2 agrees at 14 bases. Source: CD8+ T cells from peripheral blood mononuclear cells, taken before pregnancy. The TCR was taken from a female donor with multiple sclerosis, enrolled in a pregnancy study. CDR3 region: CASSLRPGLAGVDGELFF. The CDR3 DNA reads TGCGCCAGCAGCCTGAGGCCGGGACTAGCGGGGGTCGACGGGGAGCTGTTTTTT.